Listed here are 21 T cell receptor beta chains from one sample, sequenced in a study of blood T cell repertoires in COVID-19. The protocol was immunoSEQ multiplex PCR, while the TCRdb copy is restricted to in-frame clones and leaves out a portion. Among tens of thousands of clones listed, about four fifths were seen once. Source material: peripheral blood. These receptors all stem from a man in his sixties or seventies with acute or convalescent COVID-19.

The V and J genes are TRBV6-5 and TRBJ1-5; possibly TRBD1 for D (5 bases). Trimming left V 1 base short and J 6 bases short, with 13 bases between. There are 15 residues in the CDR3. CDR1 and CDR2 (germline): MNHEY, SVGAGI. The CDR3 DNA is TGTGCCAGCAGTTACTACAGGAGCCCCGTTCAGCCCCAGCATTTT. The encoded protein is CASSYYRSPVQPQHF.

This chain joins TRBV5-1 and TRBJ2-1, with 7 bases that match TRBD2. Trimming took 4 bases from V and 6 from J; bases not matched to a gene: 16. The CDR3 loop spans 17 amino acids. Germline values: CDR1 SGHRS, CDR2 YFSETQ. The CDR3 reads CASSPSPSGGTGNEQFF. The CDR3 nucleotides are TGCGCCAGCAGCCCGAGCCCTTCGGGGGGAACGGGCAATGAGCAGTTCTTC. The full variable domain, its missing parts supplied by reference TRBV5-1 and TRBJ2-1, is KAGVTQTPRYLIKTRGQQVTLSCSPISGHRSVSWYQQTPGQGLQFLFEYFSETQRNKGNFPGRFSGRQFSNSRSEMNVSTLELGDSALYLCASSPSPSGGTGNEQFFGPGTRLTVL.

This chain joins TRBV3-1 (or the pseudogene TRBV3-2) and TRBJ1-3, with TRBD1 as a possible D gene (6 bases). This CDR3 is built from 15 residues. The V end lost 4 bases, the J end lost 2 bases, and 12 bases lay between the germline ends. Per germline, CDR1 LGHDT and CDR2 YNNKEL (reference sequence). In DNA, the CDR3 is TGTGCCAGCAGCCCCTTCCGACAGGCTGGAAACACCATATATTTT. This gives the protein CASSPFRQAGNTIYF.

The rearrangement joins TRBV3-1 (or the pseudogene TRBV3-2) to TRBJ1-1, with D tentatively TRBD1 (6 bases). The germline V and J ends were trimmed by 4 bases and 6 bases, with 12 bases remaining between them. The germline gives CDR1 LGHDT, CDR2 YNNKEL (reference sequence). This CDR3 comprises 13 residues. The CDR3 loop is CASSPIQGAEAFF. The CDR3 DNA is TGTGCCAGCAGCCCAATACAGGGAGCTGAAGCTTTCTTT.

This chain uses TRBV5-6 with TRBJ2-1; 14 positions agree with TRBD2. The CDR3 is made up of 19 amino acids. V shed 4 bases, J shed 4 bases, and the junction held 13 bases outside the gene matches. Germline V lookup: CDR1 SGHDT, CDR2 YYEEEE. The DNA for the CDR3 is TGTGCCAGCAGCGGTTCCGGGACTAGCGGGAGATTTCGTTACAATGAGCAGTTCTTC. Its protein is CASSGSGTSGRFRYNEQFF. The full variable domain, with the rest looked up from reference TRBV5-6 and TRBJ2-1, is DAGVTQSPTHLIKTRGQQVTLRCSPKSGHDTVSWYQQALGQGPQFIFQYYEEEERQRGNFPDRFSGHQFPNYSSELNVNALLLGDSALYLCASSGSGTSGRFRYNEQFFGPGTRLTVL.

This chain joins TRBV7-2 and TRBJ1-5, with a possible D match to TRBD1 (6 bases). Germline V gene sequence: CDR1 SGHTA, CDR2 FQGNSA. Trimming took off 2 bases at V and 5 bases at J, with 13 bases between the two ends. The length of the CDR3 is 15 residues. CDR3 loop: CASSLLRGGYQPQHF. As DNA, the CDR3 is TGTGCCAGCAGCTTACTGAGGGGGGGCTATCAGCCCCAGCATTTT.

CDR3 loop: CASQREGLRQETQYF. CDR3 nucleotide sequence: TGTGCCAGCCAGCGGGAGGGCCTTCGACAAGAGACCCAGTACTTC. The chain combines TRBV2 with TRBJ2-5; 10 positions match TRBD2. The V segment lost 8 bases and the J segment 2 bases; nucleotides outside the gene matches: 8. Germline V gives CDR1 SNHLY, CDR2 FYNNEI. This CDR3 has 15 amino acids.

This clone was detected a few times. The chain uses TRBV29-1 and TRBJ2-3, with 10 bases aligning to TRBD2. The CDR3 has 14 residues. CDR1 is SQVTM, CDR2 ANQGSEA, per germline. With V trimmed by 4 bases and J by 4 bases, 5 bases remained unmatched. The CDR3 spells CSVGLAGVPDTQYF. For the CDR3, the DNA is TGCAGCGTTGGTCTAGCGGGAGTGCCAGATACGCAGTATTTT.

This clone was seen only a few times. The rearrangement links TRBV7-2 to TRBJ2-1; 8 nucleotides agree with TRBD2. The CDR3 totals 15 residues. Germline loops: CDR1 SGHTA, CDR2 FQGNSA. V lost 5 bases, J lost 6 bases, and 9 bases stayed unmatched. CDR3 sequence reads: CASSPNLGGANEQFF. The DNA of the CDR3 is TGTGCCAGCAGCCCCAACCTCGGGGGGGCCAATGAGCAGTTCTTC.

V gene TRBV5-8 combines with J gene TRBJ1-5; 9 nucleotides line up with TRBD1. The germline V gene encodes CDR1 SGHTS and CDR2 YDEGEE. Trimming at V came to 0 bases and at J to 7 bases, leaving 5 bases not matched to a gene. This CDR3 has 15 amino acids. CDR3 DNA sequence: TGTGCCAGCAGCTTGGCCGGACAGGGGAGGCAGCCCCAGCATTTT. Protein: CASSLAGQGRQPQHF.

The J gene is TRBJ1-3, the V gene TRBV3-1 (or the pseudogene TRBV3-2); no reliable D call. The CDR3 totals 15 residues. V lost 1 base, J lost 4 bases, and 11 bases lay in between. Germline CDR1 reads LGHDT; CDR2 reads YNNKEL (reference sequence). The CDR3 protein is CASSQGYGEGNTIYF. CDR3 nucleotide sequence: TGTGCCAGCAGCCAAGGGTACGGGGAGGGAAACACCATATATTTT.

The chain employs TRBV7-8 and TRBJ1-6, with D unresolved. The V end was cut by 5 bases, the J end by 0 bases, with 17 bases between. The CDR3 extends over 18 amino acids. Germline CDR1 SGHVS, CDR2 FQNEAQ. CDR3 residues: CASSKYSSPSSYNSPLHF. In DNA, the CDR3 is TGTGCCAGCAGCAAATACAGTTCCCCAAGCTCCTATAATTCACCCCTCCACTTT.

This clone was picked up one time. CDR3 loop: CASSQLPGESKYF. In DNA form, the CDR3 reads TGTGCCAGCAGCCAACTCCCCGGGGAAAGCAAGTACTTC. The V call is TRBV14, the J call TRBJ2-7; a possible D gene is TRBD2 (5 bases). V lost 2 bases to trimming and J lost 11 bases, with 16 bases between them. CDR1 is SGHDN, CDR2 FVKESK, per germline. The CDR3 sequence is 13 residues long.

The CDR3 DNA is TGTGCCAGCAACCCGGGACAGGGATACCAAGAGACCCAGTACTTC. This encodes CASNPGQGYQETQYF. The rearrangement uses TRBV5-5 and TRBJ2-5; 9 bases align to TRBD1. Germline CDR1 is SGHKS and CDR2 is YYEKEE (reference sequence). With 6 bases clipped from V and 0 bases from J, the junction kept 6 bases outside the gene matches. CDR3 length equals 15 residues.

V usage is TRBV29-1 and J usage is TRBJ2-4; 9 positions match TRBD1. V was pared by 7 bases and J by 7 bases, with 5 bases of the junction left unmatched. This CDR3 has 12 residues. Germline-derived CDR1 and CDR2 are SQVTM and ANQGSEA. CDR3 DNA: TGCAGCGCGCTAGACAGGGGGAACATTCAGTACTTC. Residues: CSALDRGNIQYF.

V gene TRBV7-2 combines with J gene TRBJ1-5, with D possibly TRBD1 on 6 matching bases. Germline lookup yields CDR1 SGHTA and CDR2 FQGNSA. Trimming removed 1 base at V and 7 bases at J, with 14 bases between. The CDR3 has 15 residues. CDR3 nucleotides: TGTGCCAGCAGCTTAGTCGGAGGGGGAGGGCAGCCCCAGCATTTT. Residues: CASSLVGGGGQPQHF.

The CDR3 loop is CARARHRSPYEQYF. CDR3 nucleotides: TGTGCCAGAGCCAGACACCGCTCTCCCTACGAGCAGTACTTC. This chain uses TRBV19 with TRBJ2-7; D is undetermined. The V end was cut by 9 bases, the J end by 2 bases, with 17 bases between. The CDR3 covers 14 residues. CDR1 and CDR2 from the germline V gene are LNHDA and SQIVND (reference sequence).

This chain links TRBV3-1 (or the pseudogene TRBV3-2) with TRBJ2-7; TRBD2 might be the D (5 bases). Trimming pared 4 bases from V and 4 bases from J, leaving 5 bases between. The CDR3 spans 11 residues. CDR1 and CDR2 (germline): LGHDT, YNNKEL (reference sequence). CDR3: CASSRGYEQYF. DNA of the CDR3: TGTGCCAGCAGCCGAGGGTACGAGCAGTACTTC.

This rearrangement joins TRBV2 to TRBJ2-1; TRBD2 agrees at 8 bases. V lost 6 bases, J lost 2 bases, and 9 bases stayed unmatched. The CDR3 extends over 16 amino acids. CDR1 SNHLY and CDR2 FYNNEI come from the germline V gene. The CDR3, as DNA: TGTGCCAGCAGGAAAAGCGGGAGTGGGACCTACAATGAGCAGTTCTTC. Encoded protein: CASRKSGSGTYNEQFF.

Only one count was recorded for this clone. J is TRBJ2-3 and V is TRBV5-6, with D possibly matching TRBD1 (5 bases). There are 16 residues in the CDR3. Trimming pared 0 bases from V and 3 bases from J, leaving 14 bases between. Germline V gene sequence: CDR1 SGHDT, CDR2 YYEEEE. CDR3 sequence: CASSLVRGARTDTQYF. The CDR3 DNA follows: TGTGCCAGCAGCTTGGTACGTGGGGCGAGAACAGATACGCAGTATTTT.

The count of this clone is one. The CDR3 coding sequence is TGTGCCAGCAGTTTTTTCGTGGCAGCCTACGAGCAGTACTTC. It codes for CASSFFVAAYEQYF. This chain links TRBV28 with TRBJ2-7; D is undetermined. This CDR3 has 14 residues. Germline V gives CDR1 MDHEN, CDR2 SYDVKM. Trimming took 3 bases from V and 2 from J, leaving 11 bases between them.